A selection of T cell receptor beta chains follows, all from one sample in a study of regulatory T cells in long-lasting Graves disease. A single record per CDR3 protein comes from TCRdb applying MiXCR to the multiplex PCR reads. This sample carries around 400,000 distinct CDR3 sequences, about 25% of them seen once, and the ten largest clones take about 26%. The sample in question was peripheral blood mononuclear cells (PBMCs), obtained when the disease was refractory, from a patient treated with antithyroid drugs. The receptor source for this set is a female donor with Graves disease. The CDR3 runs from the conserved cysteine through the conserved F or W. The D gene is left open where the match is weak. For some rows the clone size is stated as once, few or many, or as a class when expanded; others skip it.

clone_size j_call v_call d_call cdr3_nt cdr3_aa
. TRBJ2-5 TRBV10-2 TRBD2 TGCGCCAGCAGACACGGGAGGGCTCCACAAGAGACCCAGTACTTC CASRHGRAPQETQYF
. TRBJ2-3 TRBV13 . TGTGCCAGCAGCTTAGACGGGCTGGCGGCGGTTGGGACGCAGTATTTT CASSLDGLAAVGTQYF
few TRBJ1-5 TRBV5-1 TRBD1 TGCGCCAGCAGCTTGCTGGGACAGGGTAGTCAGCCCCAGCATTTT CASSLLGQGSQPQHF
. TRBJ2-1 TRBV6-1 . TGTGCCAGCACCTCTGGGTCCCTTAGCTCCTACAATGAGCAGTTCTTC CASTSGSLSSYNEQFF
few TRBJ2-2 TRBV2 TRBD2 TGTGCCAGCAGCGGGACTAGCGGGAGTTCCGGGGAGCTGTTTTTT CASSGTSGSSGELFF
. TRBJ2-7 TRBV20-1 . TGCAGAACTAGACCAGTACAGGGCACCTACGAGCAGTACTTC CRTRPVQGTYEQYF
many TRBJ1-1 TRBV2 . TGTGCCAGCAGTGAGGGAAAGAAGGGCCCTGAAGCTTTCTTT CASSEGKKGPEAFF
many TRBJ2-7 TRBV20-1 . TGCAGTGCTAGAGGCAGGTTATCCTACGAGCAGTACTTC CSARGRLSYEQYF
. TRBJ2-1 TRBV11-2 TRBD2 TGTGCCAGCAGCAAATGGACTAGCGGGAGCAACAATGAGCAGTTCTTC CASSKWTSGSNNEQFF
many TRBJ2-5 TRBV7-2 . TGTGCCAGCAAGTTGGACGACGTCCAAGAGACCCAGTACTTC CASKLDDVQETQYF
. TRBJ2-4 TRBV30 TRBD1 TGTGCCTGGAGTGTCGTAGCAGGGGGCGCCCTACAAGCCAAAAACATTCAGTACTTC CAWSVVAGGALQAKNIQYF
. TRBJ1-6 TRBV19 . TGTGCCAGTAGTATTAGGGGCCCGAGCTCCTATAATTCACCCCTCCACTTT CASSIRGPSSYNSPLHF
. TRBJ2-4 TRBV4-3 . TGCGCCAGCAGCCAAGAGACAGGGACGGGGGGGGACATTCAGTACTTC CASSQETGTGGDIQYF
. TRBJ2-5 TRBV9 . TGTGCCAGCGGATCCGGGACCACGCGAGAGACCCAGTACTTC CASGSGTTRETQYF
. TRBJ2-7 TRBV7-9 TRBD2 TGTGCCAGCAGCTTGTGGACTAGCGGCCTGGGAGAGCAGTACTTC CASSLWTSGLGEQYF
. TRBJ1-5 TRBV19 . TGTGCCGGCGGGGGGACGATCAATCAGCCCCAGCATTTT CAGGGTINQPQHF
few TRBJ2-7 TRBV9 TRBD2 TGTGCCAGCAGCCCGATGGGAGCATCGCCGGGACTAGCAAGCGAGCAGTACTTC CASSPMGASPGLASEQYF
. TRBJ1-2 TRBV5-5 . TGTGCCAGCAGCTTGAAGCTCAACTATGGCTACACCTTC CASSLKLNYGYTF
. TRBJ1-2 TRBV30 TRBD1 TGTGCCTGGAGTTCGACAGGGGGCTATGGCTACACCTTC CAWSSTGGYGYTF
few TRBJ2-2 TRBV6-2/TRBV6-3 . TGTGCCAGCAAAGTCGAAAACACCGGGGAGCTGTTTTTT CASKVENTGELFF
few TRBJ2-7 TRBV5-1 . . CASSWGTGAYERYF
many TRBJ2-7 TRBV5-1 . TGCGCCAGCAGCTTGGCTGGCGGACTCTACGAGCAGTACTTC CASSLAGGLYEQYF
many TRBJ1-4 TRBV20-1 . TGCAGTGCTAGTGGGATCGCCGGGAACGAAGGTGAAAAACTGTTTTTT CSASGIAGNEGEKLFF
once TRBJ2-1 TRBV20-1 TRBD2 TGCAGTGCTAACCCACTAGCGGGAGTAGGCAATGAGCAGTTCTTC CSANPLAGVGNEQFF
few TRBJ2-7 TRBV7-9 TRBD2 TGTGCCAGCAGCCCCCGAATTGTGCGGGAGGGGTACGAGCAGTACTTC CASSPRIVREGYEQYF
. TRBJ1-5 TRBV5-4 . TGTGCCAGCAGCTTGGCAGGGGTGGATCAGCCCCAGCATTTT CASSLAGVDQPQHF
. TRBJ2-7 TRBV5-1 TRBD2 TGCGCCAGCAGCCCATGGACTAGCGGAGGGCAGAACGAGCAGTACTTC CASSPWTSGGQNEQYF
. TRBJ2-7 TRBV20-1 . TGCAGTGCTAGAGATCTAAGCGAGACCTACGAGCAGTACTTC CSARDLSETYEQYF
. TRBJ1-2 TRBV7-8 . TGTGCCAGCAGCTCTAGGGCTGGCTACACCTTC CASSSRAGYTF
. TRBJ2-3 TRBV7-2 . TGTGCCAGCAGCTTAGTAGGGTTAGATACGCAGTATTTT CASSLVGLDTQYF
. TRBJ2-7 TRBV27 . TGTGCCAGCAGTCCCAGCTACTTCGGGGGTCGATACGAGCAGTACTTC CASSPSYFGGRYEQYF
many TRBJ2-7 TRBV7-2 . TGTGCCAGCAGCTTAGGGCCCTCCTTGGGGGAGCAGTACTTC CASSLGPSLGEQYF
. TRBJ1-1 TRBV9 TRBD1 TGTGCCAGCAGCGTAGGACGGGAGACAGGGAGGGCTGAAGCTTTCTTT CASSVGRETGRAEAFF
many TRBJ2-5 TRBV30 . TGTGCCTGGAGTGGGACCTGGGAGACCCAGTACTTC CAWSGTWETQYF
many TRBJ1-1 TRBV28 . TGTGCCAGCAGCCCGGGGGGCGAGAACACTGAAGCTTTCTTT CASSPGGENTEAFF
few TRBJ2-5 TRBV18 TRBD1 TGTGCCAGCTCACACAGGGACAGCAAAGAGACCCAGTACTTC CASSHRDSKETQYF
many TRBJ1-2 TRBV7-2 TRBD1 TGTGCCAGCAGCTACCGGGACAGGGAATTTTATGGCTACACCTTC CASSYRDREFYGYTF
once TRBJ1-1 TRBV20-1 . TGCAGTGCTAGGAGGCAGATAATGAACACTGAAGCTTTCTTT CSARRQIMNTEAFF
many TRBJ2-7 TRBV28 . TGTGCCAGCAGCTGGGACATCTCCTACGAGCAGTACTTC CASSWDISYEQYF
many TRBJ2-7 TRBV11-2 TRBD1 TGTGCCAGCAGAACCCCGGGGACAGGGGACTACGAGCAGTACTTC CASRTPGTGDYEQYF
many TRBJ2-7 TRBV28 TRBD2 TGTGCCAGCACCCAACTAGCGGATGGTTACGAGCAGTACTTC CASTQLADGYEQYF
. TRBJ2-7 TRBV30 TRBD2 TGTGCCTGGACAGCGGGAGGTCCCTACGAGCAGTACTTC CAWTAGGPYEQYF
. TRBJ1-1 TRBV5-1 . TGCGCCAGCAGGCCATCAGGGAACACTGAAGCTTTCTTT CASRPSGNTEAFF
few TRBJ2-5 TRBV15 . TGTGCCACCAGCAGCTCAGGAGGTGTGGAGACCCAGTACTTC CATSSSGGVETQYF
few TRBJ1-2 TRBV5-1 TRBD1 TGCGCCAGCAGCCCCGGACAGGGGGTACGAGGCTATGGCTACACCTTC CASSPGQGVRGYGYTF
. TRBJ1-5 TRBV15 TRBD1 TGTGCCACCAGCAGAGTGGTGGGGACAGGTAGCAATCAGCCCCAGCATTTT CATSRVVGTGSNQPQHF
few TRBJ1-3 TRBV19 . TGTGCCAGCAAATCCGAGGGAGTCGGGTTAAGCTCTGGAAACACCATATATTTT CASKSEGVGLSSGNTIYF
. TRBJ1-1 TRBV30 TRBD1 TGTGCCTGGAGCCAGGGGGGGAACACTGAAGCTTTCTTT CAWSQGGNTEAFF
. TRBJ2-2 TRBV12-3/TRBV12-4 . TGTGCCAGCAGTTTAGCAAGGTATCGGCAGGGTGCCACCGGGGAGCTGTTTTTT CASSLARYRQGATGELFF